The clone carrying this T cell receptor (beta chain) was picked up a small number of times. Its antigen is still unknown. V trimming: 4 bases; J trimming: 4 bases; junction bases outside the gene matches: 5. This CDR3 region has 15 residues. CDR1 MDHEN and CDR2 SYDVKM come from the germline V gene. This entry is derived from a study of T cell repertoires in cytomegalovirus infection. The wider study: Peptides in the study included HLA-C-restricted and HLA-B-restricted CMV epitopes. Both CMV infection and a matching HLA type were indicated by public TCR beta signatures. Study results and caveats: In two of eight donors, the top clonotype was HLA-C-restricted CMV-specific.

TCRdb reprocessed the reads via MiXCR and lists one record per CDR3 protein. Of roughly 70,000 distinct CDR3 sequences listed, roughly 22% are singletons. The sample in question was CD8+ T cells from cultured PBMCs, obtained from culture after CMV antigen stimulation. The source of this sequence is a human donor in good health (CMV status not recorded). Some clones in this sample may be carry-over from other donors' samples. J is TRBJ2-1 and V is TRBV28; 9 bases fit TRBD2. CDR3 amino acids: CASSSPLAGYNEQFF. In DNA, the CDR3 is TGTGCCAGCAGTTCCCCCCTAGCGGGGTACAATGAGCAGTTCTTC.